The T cell receptor (beta chain) under discussion was sequenced for a study of T cells of healthy individuals. V lost 0 bases, J lost 3 bases, and 22 bases lay in between. The germline gives CDR1 LGHNA, CDR2 YNFKEQ. There are 19 residues in the CDR3. Via MiXCR, TCRdb re-called the 5' RACE reads, giving one row per CDR3 protein. The profile shows fewer than 70,000 distinct CDR3 sequences, 14% to 15% of them singletons. The V call is TRBV4-2, the J call TRBJ2-3; no reliable D call. The clonotype was recovered from a human donor in good health. DNA of the CDR3: TGTGCCAGCAGCCAAGATAAGGATGAACCGCCACGGGTTACAGATACGCAGTATTTT. Translation: CASSQDKDEPPRVTDTQYF.